Each of the 16 T cell receptor beta chains below was sequenced from the same sample in a study of T cells in Graves' hyperthyroidism and ophthalmopathy. Template material for amplifying TCR beta CDR3 regions consisted of RNA transcripts. First-round RT-PCR of the TCR CDR3 relied on the HTBI primer set. Via MiXCR, TCRdb re-called the multiplex PCR reads, giving one row per CDR3 protein. In the table there are about 350,000 distinct CDR3 sequences, 19% of which are singletons. What was sequenced was blood. The receptors shown here come from a woman between 18 and 29 years old with Graves' hyperthyroidism.

This clonotype was picked up many times. The rearrangement links TRBV20-1 to TRBJ1-5; no clear D. The germline V gene encodes CDR1 DFQATT and CDR2 SNEGSKA (reference sequence). The length of the CDR3 is 14 residues. V lost 4 bases to trimming and J lost 4 bases, with 14 bases between them. CDR3 sequence: CSATPWAVNQPQHF. For the CDR3, the DNA is TGCAGTGCTACCCCCTGGGCGGTAAATCAGCCCCAGCATTTT.

This clonotype showed up just a few times. V gene TRBV27 combines with J gene TRBJ1-5; D gene uncertain. The ends were cut back, 8 bases at V and 2 bases at J, with 13 bases in the middle. The germline V gene encodes CDR1 MNHEY and CDR2 SMNVEV (reference sequence). This CDR3 region has 14 residues. DNA for the CDR3: TGTGCCAGCTCTCGGGAAGTGGGCAATCAGCCCCAGCATTTT. Translation: CASSREVGNQPQHF.

This clonotype was counted many times. V usage is TRBV28 and J usage is TRBJ1-4; D unclear. V lost 5 bases, J lost 2 bases, and 9 bases lay in between. The CDR3 is 14 residues long. CDR1 and CDR2 from the germline V gene are MDHEN and SYDVKM. Here the CDR3 reads CASSSGVTNEKLFF. CDR3 nucleotides: TGTGCCAGCAGTAGTGGGGTCACTAATGAAAAACTGTTTTTT.

The chain joins TRBV12-3 or TRBV12-4 to TRBJ2-7; D is perhaps TRBD2 (5 bases). Trimming took off 6 bases at V and 3 bases at J, with 24 bases between the two ends. This CDR3 has 17 amino acids. The CDR3 DNA sequence: TGTGCCAGCAGCCTAACCCTCCTTGAGGGTCCGAACTACGAGCAGTACTTC. Protein product: CASSLTLLEGPNYEQYF.

This clonotype was recorded at least ten times. At one boundary the junction diverges from the germline segment, which might be a read error. V is TRBV20-1 and J is TRBJ1-1, with 7 nucleotides matching TRBD1. The CDR3 spans 13 residues. Per the germline V gene, CDR1 is DFQATT and CDR2 is SNEGSKA (reference sequence). CDR3 in amino acids: CSTSTGANTEAFF. The CDR3 coding sequence is TGCAGTACTAGCACAGGGGCGAACACTGAAGCTTTCTTT.

The chain carries TRBV6-2 or TRBV6-3 and TRBJ2-7; no firm D call. The V and J ends lost 0 bases and 9 bases respectively, with 9 bases between them. CDR1 and CDR2 (germline): MNHEY, SVGEGT. The CDR3 is 12 residues long. The CDR3 region has the DNA TGTGCCAGCAGTTACTCGATGTCGAGGCAGTACTTC. Protein sequence: CASSYSMSRQYF.

This clonotype has a count of ten or more. The chain is built from TRBV11-2 and TRBJ1-1; unclear D gene. This CDR3 region has 15 residues. Germline V gives CDR1 SGHAT, CDR2 FQNNGV. Trimming took off 3 bases at V and 4 bases at J, with 15 bases between the two ends. DNA for the CDR3: TGTGCCAGCAGCTTCCAGCCGGATCCGGGCACTGAAGCTTTCTTT. Its translation: CASSFQPDPGTEAFF.

This clonotype was counted many times. The J gene is TRBJ1-1, the V gene TRBV18; a possible D gene is TRBD1 (6 bases). The CDR3 has 13 residues. The germline gives CDR1 KGHSH, CDR2 LQKENI. V was cut by 2 bases and J by 4 bases, with 8 bases left in between. CDR3 nucleotides: TGTGCCAGCTCACCAGCCAGGGGCACTGAAGCTTTCTTT. Translated, it gives CASSPARGTEAFF.

This chain joins TRBV12-3 or TRBV12-4 and TRBJ1-5, with D uncertain. Trimming stripped 7 bases from V and 0 bases from J, with 16 bases between. CDR3 length equals 16 residues. The CDR3 loop is CASTLQTSYSNQPQHF. DNA for the CDR3: TGTGCCAGCACCCTTCAGACATCATATAGCAATCAGCCCCAGCATTTT.

This clonotype came up a few times. The chain links TRBV12-3 or TRBV12-4 to TRBJ2-2, with 12 nucleotides matching TRBD1. The CDR3 is made up of 16 amino acids. J lost 7 bases, V lost 5 bases, and 8 bases had no gene match. CDR3 sequence reads: CASSHRDRGHHGELFF. Written as DNA, the CDR3 is TGTGCCAGCAGTCACCGGGACAGGGGGCACCACGGGGAGCTGTTTTTT.

This clonotype was seen repeatedly, ten times or more. The V call is TRBV2, the J call TRBJ1-1; no firm D call. The CDR3 sequence is 12 residues long. Germline V gene sequence: CDR1 SNHLY, CDR2 FYNNEI. The germline V and J ends were trimmed by 11 bases and 5 bases, with 15 bases remaining between them. CDR3 protein: CASRLIGTEAFF. CDR3 nucleotides: TGTGCCTCCCGACTCATCGGGACTGAAGCTTTCTTT.

This chain connects TRBV3-1 to TRBJ1-2; D unclear. CDR3 length equals 15 residues. V was clipped by 0 bases and J by 3 bases, with 11 bases between them. Looked up from germline, CDR1 is LGHDT and CDR2 is YNNKEL (reference sequence). CDR3 in amino acids: CASSQEGTADYGYTF. In DNA form, the CDR3 reads TGTGCCAGCAGCCAAGAAGGAACAGCCGACTATGGCTACACCTTC. Combining the CDR3 with reference TRBV3-1 and TRBJ1-2 gives the whole variable domain DTAVSQTPKYLVTQMGNDKSIKCEQNLGHDTMYWYKQDSKKFLKIMFSYNNKELIINETVPNRFSPKSPDKAHLNLHINSLELGDSAVYFCASSQEGTADYGYTFGSGTRLTVV.

This clonotype was seen a handful of times. Here the CDR3 reads CASSPQRFNYGYTF. CDR3 in DNA: TGTGCCAGCAGTCCCCAGCGATTTAACTATGGCTACACCTTC. V usage is TRBV27 and J usage is TRBJ1-2; D unclear. This CDR3 spans 14 amino acids. With 5 bases removed from V and 1 base from J, the gap between germline ends came to 11 bases. Per germline, CDR1 MNHEY and CDR2 SMNVEV (reference sequence).

The V and J genes are TRBV6-1 and TRBJ1-1, with 8 positions matching TRBD1. CDR3 size: 14 residues. Germline CDR1 reads MNHNS; CDR2 reads SASEGT. The J segment lost 3 bases and the V segment lost 6 bases, leaving 6 bases of the junction unmatched. The DNA of the CDR3 is TGTGCCAGCAGATCCCAGACAGGGGACACTGAAGCTTTCTTT. Encoded protein: CASRSQTGDTEAFF.

This clonotype was counted many times. V is TRBV10-3 and J is TRBJ1-3, with D possibly matching TRBD1 (6 bases). The CDR3 consists of 15 residues. Germline CDR1 ENHRY, CDR2 SYGVKD. Trimming removed 6 bases from V and 4 bases from J, with 16 bases in between. The CDR3 reads CAISRDTLTGNTIYF. The CDR3 DNA sequence: TGTGCCATCAGCCGGGACACTCTTACAGGAAACACCATATATTTT.

This clonotype was seen repeatedly, ten times or more. The chain joins TRBV6-1 to TRBJ2-2, with D maybe TRBD1 (6 bases). The CDR3 spans 13 residues. CDR1 is MNHNS, CDR2 SASEGT, per germline. V was shortened by 4 bases and J by 6 bases, with 9 bases between the two germline ends. Written as DNA, the CDR3 is TGTGCCAGCAGTGTCCAGGGGCCCGGGGAGCTGTTTTTT. The encoded protein is CASSVQGPGELFF.